This T cell receptor (beta chain) was identified during a study of cytomegalovirus exposure and HLA in healthy donors. Findings and caveats of the study: It was shown in a later analysis that HLA-associated TCR beta chains were more clonally expanded than other, equally common chains.

Germline V CDR1 and CDR2: SGHTA, FQGTGA. V gave up 5 bases and J gave up 2 bases; unmatched junction bases: 10. The length of the CDR3 is 16 residues. Amplification used 60 Vbeta primers and 13 Jbeta primers. TCRdb's copy holds only in-frame clones and misses some; the assay was immunoSEQ multiplex PCR. The data hold about 200,000 clones, with 75% to 80% observed a single time. Of note for this clone: No antigen is known for it.

The chain uses TRBV7-3 and TRBJ2-3; 7 bases match TRBD2. This sequence originates from a man aged 18 to 30 in good health and CMV-seronegative. The sample was PBMCs. The CDR3 region is CASSPAPAGYTDTQYF. CDR3 in DNA: TGTGCCAGCAGCCCCGCCCCAGCGGGATACACAGATACGCAGTATTTT.